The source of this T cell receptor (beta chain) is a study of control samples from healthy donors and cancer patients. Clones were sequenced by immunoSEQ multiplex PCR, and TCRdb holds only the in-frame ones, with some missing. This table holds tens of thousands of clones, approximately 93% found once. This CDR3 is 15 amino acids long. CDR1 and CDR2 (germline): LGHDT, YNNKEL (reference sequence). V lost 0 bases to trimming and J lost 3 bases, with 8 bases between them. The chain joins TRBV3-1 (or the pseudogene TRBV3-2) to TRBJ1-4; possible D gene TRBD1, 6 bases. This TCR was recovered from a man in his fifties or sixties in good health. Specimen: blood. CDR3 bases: TGTGCCAGCAGCCAAGATAGGGGGGCTAATGAAAAACTGTTTTTT. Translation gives CASSQDRGANEKLFF.